This T cell receptor beta chain was captured by sequencing in a study of cytomegalovirus exposure and HLA in healthy donors. Study-wide findings and caveats: The study flagged some 170 TCR beta chains as cytomegalovirus-associated.

Method: immunoSEQ multiplex PCR; TCRdb's copy keeps in-frame clones and lacks some. The sample shows approximately 59,000 clones, 80% to 95% of them seen only once. This clone appeared once. As yet, its antigen is unknown. Germline V gene data show CDR1 as SQVTM and CDR2 as ANQGSEA. Trimming left V 1 base short and J 0 bases short, with 10 bases between. The CDR3 length is 15 residues. The source is a man younger than 35 in good health and CMV-seropositive. The sequencing input was PBMCs. The rearrangement links TRBV29-1 to TRBJ2-1; D is possibly TRBD2 (5 bases). CDR3 sequence (DNA): TGCAGCGTTGAAGGACTGGGGAGCTCCTACAATGAGCAGTTCTTC. Translated, it gives CSVEGLGSSYNEQFF.